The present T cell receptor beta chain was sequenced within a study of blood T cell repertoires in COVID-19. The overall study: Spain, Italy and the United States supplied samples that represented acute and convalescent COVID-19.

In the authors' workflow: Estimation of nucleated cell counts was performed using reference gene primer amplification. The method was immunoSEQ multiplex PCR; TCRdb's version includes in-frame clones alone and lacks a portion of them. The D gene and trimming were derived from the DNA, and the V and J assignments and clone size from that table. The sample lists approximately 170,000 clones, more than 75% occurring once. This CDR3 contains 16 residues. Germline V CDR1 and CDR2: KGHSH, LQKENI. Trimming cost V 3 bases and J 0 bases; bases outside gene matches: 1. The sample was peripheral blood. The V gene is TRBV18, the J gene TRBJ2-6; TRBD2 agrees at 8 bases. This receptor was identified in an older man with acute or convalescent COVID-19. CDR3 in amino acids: CASSPRGGSGANVLTF. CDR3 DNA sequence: TGTGCCAGCTCACCTCGGGGGGGCTCTGGGGCCAACGTCCTGACTTTC.